The source of this T cell receptor beta chain is a study of blood T cell repertoires in COVID-19. Study-level information: Some COVID-19 samples were acute and others convalescent; all came from the United States, Italy and Spain. T cells, B-cell-depleted T cells, or PBMCs supplied cDNA or gDNA.

Sequenced by immunoSEQ multiplex PCR; TCRdb stores in-frame clones only, minus some. In the table there are approximately 200,000 clones, just over 85% of which are singletons. The TCR originated in a man aged 18-30 years with active or convalescent COVID-19. Input material: peripheral blood.

The CDR3 bases are TGTGCCAGCAGTCGAGACAGTCGGACCTATAATTCACCCCTCCACTTT. Translation: CASSRDSRTYNSPLHF. The J gene is TRBJ1-6, the V gene TRBV28; perhaps TRBD1 as D (5 bases). CDR3 length: 16 residues. V lost 5 bases and J 2 bases, leaving 13 bases between the germline ends. Germline CDR1 and CDR2: MDHEN and SYDVKM.